Sequencing of this T cell receptor (beta chain) was carried out in a study of OX40 agonist ivuxolimab in advanced cancers. Whole-study context: With a range of roughly 23 to 79, age averaged 60 years, and about 82% were male.

Study conclusions and caveats: Among the lowest peripheral clonal expansion occurred in 0.1-3.0 mg/kg partial responders.

As regards this clone: The antigen is not known.

This CDR3 is built from 16 residues. Germline lookup yields CDR1 MDHEN and CDR2 SYDVKM. Trimming cost V 0 bases and J 2 bases, with 11 bases left between them. TCRdb's copy holds only in-frame clones and misses some; the assay was immunoSEQ multiplex PCR. The table includes about 100,000 clones, less than 95% detected once. V is TRBV28 and J is TRBJ1-5; the D gene is possibly TRBD1 (6 bases). This clonotype originated in an adult with an advanced solid tumor such as melanoma, head and neck, liver or kidney cancer. The sequenced sample was CD4+ or CD8+ T cells sorted from blood, obtained in a trial of the OX40 agonist ivuxolimab. The CDR3 region is CASSLWARGGNQPQHF. The CDR3 DNA sequence: TGTGCCAGCAGTTTATGGGCCAGGGGAGGCAATCAGCCCCAGCATTTT.